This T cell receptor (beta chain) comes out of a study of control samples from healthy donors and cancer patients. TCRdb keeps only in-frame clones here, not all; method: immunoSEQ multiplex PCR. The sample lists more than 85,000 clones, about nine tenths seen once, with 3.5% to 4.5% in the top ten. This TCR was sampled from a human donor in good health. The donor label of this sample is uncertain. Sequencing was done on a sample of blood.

The CDR3 loop is CASSSGRGEGYTF. CDR3 nucleotides: TGTGCCAGCAGCTCCGGGCGGGGGGAAGGCTACACCTTC. The chain carries TRBV7-2 and TRBJ1-2; D is perhaps TRBD1 (5 bases). Trimming pared 4 bases from V and 8 bases from J, leaving 14 bases between. This CDR3 spans 13 amino acids. CDR1 and CDR2 from the germline V gene are SGHTA and FQGNSA.